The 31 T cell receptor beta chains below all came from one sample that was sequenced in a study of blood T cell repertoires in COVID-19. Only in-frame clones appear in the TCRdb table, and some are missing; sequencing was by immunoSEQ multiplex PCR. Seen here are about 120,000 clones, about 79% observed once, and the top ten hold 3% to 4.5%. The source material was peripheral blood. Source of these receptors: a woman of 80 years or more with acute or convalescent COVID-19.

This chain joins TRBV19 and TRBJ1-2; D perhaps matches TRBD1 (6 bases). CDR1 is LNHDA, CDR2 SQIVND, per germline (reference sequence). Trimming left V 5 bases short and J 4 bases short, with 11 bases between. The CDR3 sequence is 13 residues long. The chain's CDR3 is CASSVRDTYGYTF. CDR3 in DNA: TGTGCCAGTAGTGTCCGGGACACCTATGGCTACACCTTC. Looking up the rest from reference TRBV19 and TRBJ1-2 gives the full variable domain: DGGITQSPKYLFRKEGQNVTLSCEQNLNHDAMYWYRQDPGQGLRLIYYSQIVNDFQKGDIAEGYSVSREKKESFPLTVTSAQKNPTAFYLCASSVRDTYGYTFGSGTRLTVV.

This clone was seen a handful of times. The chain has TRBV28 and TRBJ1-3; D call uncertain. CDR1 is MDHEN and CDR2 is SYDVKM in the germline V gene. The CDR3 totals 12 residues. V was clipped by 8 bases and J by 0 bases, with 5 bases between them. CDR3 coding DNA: TGTGCCAGCTGGAGCTCTGGAAACACCATATATTTT. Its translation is CASWSSGNTIYF.

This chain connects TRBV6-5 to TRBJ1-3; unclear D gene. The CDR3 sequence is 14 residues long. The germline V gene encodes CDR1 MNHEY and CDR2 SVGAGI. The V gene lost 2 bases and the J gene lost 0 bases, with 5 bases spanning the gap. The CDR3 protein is CASSYTSSGNTIYF. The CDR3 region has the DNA TGTGCCAGCAGTTACACGAGCTCTGGAAACACCATATATTTT.

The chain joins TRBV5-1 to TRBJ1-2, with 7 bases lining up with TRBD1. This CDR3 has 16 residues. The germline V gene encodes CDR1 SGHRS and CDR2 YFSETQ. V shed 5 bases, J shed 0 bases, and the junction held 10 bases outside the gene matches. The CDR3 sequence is CASSPGTVFSNYGYTF. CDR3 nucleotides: TGCGCCAGCAGTCCCGGGACAGTTTTTTCTAACTATGGCTACACCTTC. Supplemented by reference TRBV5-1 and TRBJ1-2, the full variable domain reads KAGVTQTPRYLIKTRGQQVTLSCSPISGHRSVSWYQQTPGQGLQFLFEYFSETQRNKGNFPGRFSGRQFSNSRSEMNVSTLELGDSALYLCASSPGTVFSNYGYTFGSGTRLTVV.

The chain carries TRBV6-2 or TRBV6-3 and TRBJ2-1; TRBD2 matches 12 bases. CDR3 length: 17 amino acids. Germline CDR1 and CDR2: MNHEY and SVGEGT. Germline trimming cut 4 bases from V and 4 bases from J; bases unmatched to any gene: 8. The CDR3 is CASSSSASGGAYNEQFF. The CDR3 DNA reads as TGTGCCAGCAGTTCCAGTGCTAGCGGGGGGGCGTACAATGAGCAGTTCTTC.

For the CDR3, the DNA is TGCAGCGTGGGGACTAGCGGGAGCAATGAGCAGTTCTTC. Its translation is CSVGTSGSNEQFF. The chain is built from TRBV29-1 and TRBJ2-1; 14 bases map to TRBD2. The germline V gene has CDR1 SQVTM and CDR2 ANQGSEA. CDR3 size: 13 residues. J was trimmed by 6 bases and V by 6 bases; bases with no gene match: 1.

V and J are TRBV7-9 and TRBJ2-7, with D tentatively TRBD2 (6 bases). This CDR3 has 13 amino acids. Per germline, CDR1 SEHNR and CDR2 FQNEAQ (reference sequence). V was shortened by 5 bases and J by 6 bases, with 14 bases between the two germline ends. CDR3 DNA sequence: TGTGCCAGCAGCAATTTTCCAGCGGGCGAGCAGTACTTC. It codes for CASSNFPAGEQYF.

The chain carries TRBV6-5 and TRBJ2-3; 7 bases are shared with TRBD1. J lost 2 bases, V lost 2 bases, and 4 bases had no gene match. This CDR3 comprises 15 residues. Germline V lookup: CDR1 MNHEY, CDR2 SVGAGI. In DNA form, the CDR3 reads TGTGCCAGCAGTTACGCCGGGACAGCCACAGATACGCAGTATTTT. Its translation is CASSYAGTATDTQYF.

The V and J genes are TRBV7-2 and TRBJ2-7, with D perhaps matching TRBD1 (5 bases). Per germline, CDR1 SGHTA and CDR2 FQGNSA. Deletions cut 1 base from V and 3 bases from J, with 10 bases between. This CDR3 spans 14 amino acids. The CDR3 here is CASSLDGQGYEQYF. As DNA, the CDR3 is TGTGCCAGCAGCTTAGACGGGCAGGGCTACGAGCAGTACTTC.

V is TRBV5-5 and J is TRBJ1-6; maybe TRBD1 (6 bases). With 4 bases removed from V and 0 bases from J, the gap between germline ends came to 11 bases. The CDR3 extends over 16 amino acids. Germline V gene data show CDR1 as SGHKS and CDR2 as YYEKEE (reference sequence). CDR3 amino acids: CASSGGHYSYNSPLHF. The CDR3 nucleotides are TGTGCCAGCAGCGGGGGACACTACTCCTATAATTCACCCCTCCACTTT.

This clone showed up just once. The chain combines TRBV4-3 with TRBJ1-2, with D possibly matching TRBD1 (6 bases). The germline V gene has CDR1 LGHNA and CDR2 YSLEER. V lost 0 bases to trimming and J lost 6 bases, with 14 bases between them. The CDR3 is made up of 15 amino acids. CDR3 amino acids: CASSQDGNRENGYTF. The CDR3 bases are TGCGCCAGCAGCCAAGATGGAAACAGGGAGAATGGCTACACCTTC.

The CDR3 protein is CASRRGANTEAFF. CDR3 nucleotide sequence: TGCGCCAGCAGGCGGGGGGCGAACACTGAAGCTTTCTTT. This sequence joins TRBV10-1 and TRBJ1-1, with a possible D match to TRBD1 (6 bases). V lost 6 bases and J lost 1, with 9 bases in between. The CDR3 totals 13 residues. Germline V gives CDR1 WNHNN, CDR2 SYGVQD (reference sequence).

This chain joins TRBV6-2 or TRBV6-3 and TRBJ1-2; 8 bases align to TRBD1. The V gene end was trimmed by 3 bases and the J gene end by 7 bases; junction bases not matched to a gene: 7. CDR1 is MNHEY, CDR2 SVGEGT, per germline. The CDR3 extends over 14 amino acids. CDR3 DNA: TGTGCCAGCAGTTATGATGGACAGGGCCTTGGCTACACCTTC. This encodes CASSYDGQGLGYTF.

The CDR3 loop reads CASSSGLGGRTDTQYF. DNA for the CDR3: TGTGCCAGCAGCTCCGGGTTGGGGGGGCGAACAGATACGCAGTATTTT. The gene calls are TRBV7-9 and TRBJ2-3; a possible D gene is TRBD2 (7 bases). Trimming removed 4 bases at V and 3 bases at J, with 17 bases between. CDR1 is SEHNR, CDR2 FQNEAQ, per germline (reference sequence). This CDR3 is built from 16 residues.

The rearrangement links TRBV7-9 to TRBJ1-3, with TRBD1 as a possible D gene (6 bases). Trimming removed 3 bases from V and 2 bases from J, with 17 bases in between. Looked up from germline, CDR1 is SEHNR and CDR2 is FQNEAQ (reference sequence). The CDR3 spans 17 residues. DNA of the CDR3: TGTGCCAGCAGCTTTTCACCCGGAACAGGGACTGGAAACACCATATATTTT. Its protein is CASSFSPGTGTGNTIYF.

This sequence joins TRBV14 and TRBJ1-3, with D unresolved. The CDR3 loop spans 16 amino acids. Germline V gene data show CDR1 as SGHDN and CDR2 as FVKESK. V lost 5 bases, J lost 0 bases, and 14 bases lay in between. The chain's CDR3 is CASSSLTPSSGNTIYF. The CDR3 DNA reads TGTGCCAGCAGCTCCCTTACACCCAGCTCTGGAAACACCATATATTTT.

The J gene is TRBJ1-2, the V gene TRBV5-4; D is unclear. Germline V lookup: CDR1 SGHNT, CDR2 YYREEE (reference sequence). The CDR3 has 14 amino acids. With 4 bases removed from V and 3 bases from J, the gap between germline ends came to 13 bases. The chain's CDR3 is CASSAQGGYYGYTF. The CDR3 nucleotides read TGTGCCAGCAGCGCCCAAGGCGGGTACTATGGCTACACCTTC. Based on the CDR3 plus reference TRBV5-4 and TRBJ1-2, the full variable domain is ETGVTQSPTHLIKTRGQQVTLRCSSQSGHNTVSWYQQALGQGPQFIFQYYREEENGRGNFPPRFSGLQFPNYSSELNVNALELDDSALYLCASSAQGGYYGYTFGSGTRLTVV.

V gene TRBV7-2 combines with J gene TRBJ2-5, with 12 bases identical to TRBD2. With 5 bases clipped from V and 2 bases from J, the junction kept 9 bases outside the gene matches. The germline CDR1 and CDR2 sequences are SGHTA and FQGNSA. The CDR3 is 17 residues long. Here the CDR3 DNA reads TGTGCCAGCAGCCCCCCGCGACTAGCGGGGGTACAAGAGACCCAGTACTTC. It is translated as CASSPPRLAGVQETQYF. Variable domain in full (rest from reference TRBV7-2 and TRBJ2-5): GAGVSQSPSNKVTEKGKDVELRCDPISGHTALYWYRQSLGQGLEFLIYFQGNSAPDKSGLPSDRFSAERTGGSVSTLTIQRTQQEDSAVYLCASSPPRLAGVQETQYFGPGTRLLVL.

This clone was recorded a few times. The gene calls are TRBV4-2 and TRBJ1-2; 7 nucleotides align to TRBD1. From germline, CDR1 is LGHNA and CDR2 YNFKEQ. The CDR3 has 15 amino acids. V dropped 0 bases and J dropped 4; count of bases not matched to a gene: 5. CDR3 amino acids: CASSQDRQGGYGYTF. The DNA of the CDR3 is TGTGCCAGCAGCCAAGACAGACAGGGAGGCTATGGCTACACCTTC.

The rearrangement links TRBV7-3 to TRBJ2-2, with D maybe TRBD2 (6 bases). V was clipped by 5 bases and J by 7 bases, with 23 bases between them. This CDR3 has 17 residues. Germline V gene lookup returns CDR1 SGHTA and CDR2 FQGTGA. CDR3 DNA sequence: TGTGCCAGCAGCACAAAACTAAGCGGGTGGGGAAACGGGGAGCTGTTTTTT. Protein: CASSTKLSGWGNGELFF.

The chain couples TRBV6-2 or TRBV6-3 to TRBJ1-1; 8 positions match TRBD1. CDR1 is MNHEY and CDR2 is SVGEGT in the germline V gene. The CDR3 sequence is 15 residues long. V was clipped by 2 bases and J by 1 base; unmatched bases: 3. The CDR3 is CASSYAGQGNTEAFF. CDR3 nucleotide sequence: TGTGCCAGCAGTTACGCCGGACAGGGGAACACTGAAGCTTTCTTT.

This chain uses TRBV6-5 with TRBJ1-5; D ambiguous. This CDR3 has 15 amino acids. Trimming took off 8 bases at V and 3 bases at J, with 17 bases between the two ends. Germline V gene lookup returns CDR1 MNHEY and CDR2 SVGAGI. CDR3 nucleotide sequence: TGTGCCAGCCAAGTAAGCCTAGCTAACAATCAGCCCCAGCATTTT. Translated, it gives CASQVSLANNQPQHF.

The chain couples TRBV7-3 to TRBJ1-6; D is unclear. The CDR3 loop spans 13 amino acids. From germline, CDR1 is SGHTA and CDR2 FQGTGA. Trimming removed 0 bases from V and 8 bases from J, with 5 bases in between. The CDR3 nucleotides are TGTGCCAGCAGCTTAACTATAGATTCACCCCTCCACTTT. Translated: CASSLTIDSPLHF.

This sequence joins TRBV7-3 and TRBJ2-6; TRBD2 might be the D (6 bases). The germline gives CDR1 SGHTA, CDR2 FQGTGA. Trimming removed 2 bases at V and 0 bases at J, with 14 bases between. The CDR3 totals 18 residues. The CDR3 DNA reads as TGTGCCAGCAGCTTATTAGGAGGGTTAGGCTCTGGGGCCAACGTCCTGACTTTC. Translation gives CASSLLGGLGSGANVLTF.

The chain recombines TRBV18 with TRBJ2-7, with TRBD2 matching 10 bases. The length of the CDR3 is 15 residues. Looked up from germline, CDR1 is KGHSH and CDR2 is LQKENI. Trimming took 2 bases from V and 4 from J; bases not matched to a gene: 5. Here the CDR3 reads CASSPASGGAYEQYF. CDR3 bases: TGTGCCAGCTCACCAGCCAGCGGGGGGGCGTACGAGCAGTACTTC.

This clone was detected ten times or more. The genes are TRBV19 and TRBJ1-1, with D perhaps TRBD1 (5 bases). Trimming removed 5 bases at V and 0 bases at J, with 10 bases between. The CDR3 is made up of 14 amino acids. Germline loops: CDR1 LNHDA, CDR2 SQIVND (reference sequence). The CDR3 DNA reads TGTGCCAGTAGTTGGGGCGTGCTGAACACTGAAGCTTTCTTT. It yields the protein CASSWGVLNTEAFF.

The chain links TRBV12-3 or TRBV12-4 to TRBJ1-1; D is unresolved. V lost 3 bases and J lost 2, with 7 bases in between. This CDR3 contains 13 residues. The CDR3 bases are TGTGCCAGCAGTTTGAGGGAAAACACTGAAGCTTTCTTT. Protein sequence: CASSLRENTEAFF.

CDR3 nucleotides: TGTGCCAGCAGTACTGCCCAGGGGACCTATGGCTACACCTTC. It codes for CASSTAQGTYGYTF. The chain recombines TRBV6-5 with TRBJ1-2; possibly TRBD1 for D (6 bases). The germline CDR1 and CDR2 sequences are MNHEY and SVGAGI. The CDR3 is made up of 14 amino acids. Deletions cut 5 bases from V and 4 bases from J, with 14 bases between.

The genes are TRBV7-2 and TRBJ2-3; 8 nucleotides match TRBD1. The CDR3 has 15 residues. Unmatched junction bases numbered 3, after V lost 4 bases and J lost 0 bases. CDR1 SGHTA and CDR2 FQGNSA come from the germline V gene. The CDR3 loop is CASSSTGVSTDTQYF. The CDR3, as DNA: TGTGCCAGCAGCTCGACAGGGGTCAGCACAGATACGCAGTATTTT.

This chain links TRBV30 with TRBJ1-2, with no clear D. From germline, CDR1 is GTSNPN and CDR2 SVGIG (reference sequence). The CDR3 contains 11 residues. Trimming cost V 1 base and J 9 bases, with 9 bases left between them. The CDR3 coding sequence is TGTGCCTGGAGTGCTAGGAGGAGCTACACCTTC. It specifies CAWSARRSYTF.

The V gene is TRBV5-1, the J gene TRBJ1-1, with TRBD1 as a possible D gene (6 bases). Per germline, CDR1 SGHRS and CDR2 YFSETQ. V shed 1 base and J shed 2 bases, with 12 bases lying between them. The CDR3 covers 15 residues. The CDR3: CASSLFPGVNTEAFF. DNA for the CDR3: TGCGCCAGCAGCTTGTTCCCAGGGGTTAACACTGAAGCTTTCTTT.